These 32 T cell receptor beta chains came from one sample sequenced in a study of blood T cell repertoires in COVID-19. Libraries were prepared by immunoSEQ multiplex PCR; TCRdb keeps only in-frame clonotypes and omits some of them. There are more than 120,000 clones in the sample; approximately 90% occur only once, and around 28% lies in the top ten. What was sequenced was peripheral blood. These TCRs come from a human donor in a cohort sampled during active COVID-19.

Concerning this clone: Other DNA sequences of this sample code for an identical CDR3. The chain joins TRBV5-1 to TRBJ2-2, with D perhaps matching TRBD1 (5 bases). Germline V lookup: CDR1 SGHRS, CDR2 YFSETQ. The CDR3 totals 15 residues. Trimming removed 2 bases from V and 1 base from J, with 9 bases in between. The CDR3 nucleotides are TGCGCCAGCAGCTTAACAGGAAAGAACACCGGGGAGCTGTTTTTT. Protein: CASSLTGKNTGELFF.

The genes are TRBV27 and TRBJ2-5, with a possible D match to TRBD2 (6 bases). The germline V gene has CDR1 MNHEY and CDR2 SMNVEV (reference sequence). Trimming cost V 3 bases and J 5 bases, with 13 bases left between them. The CDR3 extends over 14 amino acids. The CDR3 loop reads CASSFLGRGETQYF. The CDR3 coding sequence is TGTGCCAGCAGTTTCCTCGGACGGGGGGAGACCCAGTACTTC.

The chain links TRBV4-3 to TRBJ2-6, with D possibly matching TRBD2 (6 bases). Germline values: CDR1 LGHNA, CDR2 YSLEER. This CDR3 is 17 amino acids long. V lost 3 bases, J lost 4 bases, and 16 bases lay in between. CDR3 region: CASSQEGPGYGANVLTF. The DNA for the CDR3 is TGCGCCAGCAGCCAGGAGGGTCCGGGGTACGGGGCCAACGTCCTGACTTTC.

The chain links TRBV7-8 to TRBJ2-5, with 10 nucleotides matching TRBD2. V shed 5 bases and J 9 bases; nucleotides not matched to a gene: 12. From germline, CDR1 is SGHVS and CDR2 FQNEAQ. CDR3 length: 15 residues. This chain's CDR3 is CASSPGSGGTSPQYF. The DNA of the CDR3 is TGTGCCAGCAGCCCCGGTAGCGGGGGGACCTCGCCCCAGTACTTC. Variable domain in full (rest from reference TRBV7-8 and TRBJ2-5): GAGVSQSPRYKVAKRGQDVALRCDPISGHVSLFWYQQALGQGPEFLTYFQNEAQLDKSGLPSDRFFAERPEGSVSTLKIQRTQQEDSAVYLCASSPGSGGTSPQYFGPGTRLLVL.

The rearrangement joins TRBV15 to TRBJ2-3; D gene uncertain. The germline gives CDR1 LNHNV, CDR2 YYDKDF (reference sequence). V lost 0 bases and J 8 bases, leaving 12 bases between the germline ends. The CDR3 is 14 residues long. CDR3 loop: CATSRERLRGTQYF. The CDR3 DNA sequence: TGTGCCACCAGCAGAGAGAGATTGAGAGGTACGCAGTATTTT.

The chain uses TRBV5-1 and TRBJ2-5, with D possibly matching TRBD1 (6 bases). The length of the CDR3 is 14 residues. Germline CDR1 SGHRS, CDR2 YFSETQ. The V end was cut by 0 bases, the J end by 2 bases, with 8 bases between. This chain's CDR3 is CASSLAGVQETQYF. The CDR3 nucleotides read TGCGCCAGCAGCTTGGCAGGGGTTCAAGAGACCCAGTACTTC.

This chain links TRBV11-3 with TRBJ2-1; 7 nucleotides agree with TRBD2. Losses at the gene ends were 8 bases for V and 3 bases for J; bases not matched to a gene: 7. The germline CDR1 and CDR2 sequences are SGHNT and YENEEA. CDR3 length: 14 residues. The CDR3 nucleotides are TGTGCCAGCCTCCCGACTAGCCTCTACAATGAGCAGTTCTTC. It specifies CASLPTSLYNEQFF.

This rearrangement joins TRBV6-5 to TRBJ2-3, with D possibly being TRBD2 (7 bases). The CDR3 extends over 14 amino acids. V lost 5 bases, J lost 3 bases, and 12 bases lay in between. The germline V gene encodes CDR1 MNHEY and CDR2 SVGAGI. The CDR3 DNA reads as TGTGCCAGCAGTCCGGGGGGCAGTACAGATACGCAGTATTTT. Amino acids: CASSPGGSTDTQYF.

V gene TRBV7-6 combines with J gene TRBJ1-6; D is ambiguous. The CDR3 has 15 amino acids. In germline, CDR1 is SGHVS, CDR2 FNYEAQ. Trimming took 0 bases from V and 6 from J, leaving 9 bases between them. CDR3 protein: CASSLADILNSPLHF. The CDR3 DNA sequence: TGTGCCAGCAGCTTAGCCGACATCCTTAATTCACCCCTCCACTTT.

V and J are TRBV10-3 and TRBJ1-6, with TRBD1 identical over 9 bases. The ends lost 0 bases at V and 7 bases at J; junction bases unmatched: 4. The germline CDR1 and CDR2 sequences are ENHRY and SYGVKD. The CDR3 covers 16 residues. For the CDR3, the DNA is TGTGCCATCAGTGAGTCGGGGACAGGGAAAAATTCACCCCTCCACTTT. Protein product: CAISESGTGKNSPLHF.

V usage is TRBV7-6 and J usage is TRBJ1-1; 9 positions match TRBD1. The CDR3 runs to 14 residues. The junction had 4 bases not matched to a gene; V was cut back by 4 bases and J by 4 bases. Per germline, CDR1 SGHVS and CDR2 FNYEAQ. CDR3 region: CASSYSTGGTEAFF. In DNA form, the CDR3 reads TGTGCCAGCAGCTACTCGACAGGGGGCACTGAAGCTTTCTTT.

Note on this clone: The identical CDR3 is also encoded by other nucleotide sequences in the sample. The rearrangement uses TRBV12-3 or TRBV12-4 and TRBJ1-5, with D perhaps TRBD1 (5 bases). V was trimmed by 6 bases and J by 7 bases, leaving 10 bases between them. This CDR3 spans 12 amino acids. CDR3 region: CASSGGGQPQHF. The DNA for the CDR3 is TGTGCCAGCAGCGGGGGAGGCCAGCCCCAGCATTTT.

This chain connects TRBV2 to TRBJ2-3; D not certain. Trimming removed 8 bases from V and 2 bases from J, with 14 bases in between. The V gene's germline CDR1 is SNHLY and CDR2 FYNNEI. CDR3 size: 14 residues. The CDR3 is CASSELFDTDTQYF. In DNA form, the CDR3 reads TGTGCCAGCTCGGAACTATTCGACACAGATACGCAGTATTTT.

V gene TRBV5-1 combines with J gene TRBJ1-4; 9 bases are a match to TRBD1. The V gene end was trimmed by 1 base and the J gene end by 8 bases; junction bases not matched to a gene: 12. The CDR3 runs to 17 residues. Per germline, CDR1 SGHRS and CDR2 YFSETQ. CDR3 DNA sequence: TGCGCCAGCAGCTTGACCGGGACAGGGTATTTGGGAGAAAAACTGTTTTTT. Protein product: CASSLTGTGYLGEKLFF.

In its sample, this clone was seen a few times. The V and J genes are TRBV5-4 and TRBJ2-2; D uncertain. Trimming shortened V by 0 bases and J by 1 base, and 4 bases separated the two germline ends. This CDR3 region has 14 residues. The germline gives CDR1 SGHNT, CDR2 YYREEE (reference sequence). The CDR3 reads CASSLGENTGELFF. CDR3 nucleotide sequence: TGTGCCAGCAGCTTGGGAGAGAACACCGGGGAGCTGTTTTTT. Full variable domain (remainder filled in from reference TRBV5-4 and TRBJ2-2): ETGVTQSPTHLIKTRGQQVTLRCSSQSGHNTVSWYQQALGQGPQFIFQYYREEENGRGNFPPRFSGLQFPNYSSELNVNALELDDSALYLCASSLGENTGELFFGEGSRLTVL.

The chain employs TRBV7-9 and TRBJ1-1, with D possibly TRBD1 on 5 matching bases. The CDR3 consists of 15 residues. Germline loops: CDR1 SEHNR, CDR2 FQNEAQ (reference sequence). Trimming took off 4 bases at V and 0 bases at J, with 12 bases between the two ends. CDR3 amino acids: CASSSRGKMNTEAFF. The DNA for the CDR3 is TGTGCCAGCAGCTCACGGGGGAAAATGAACACTGAAGCTTTCTTT.

The chain recombines TRBV7-9 with TRBJ1-1; a weak D match, TRBD1 (5 bases). Germline CDR1 and CDR2: SEHNR and FQNEAQ (reference sequence). The V gene lost 2 bases and the J gene lost 0 bases, with 7 bases spanning the gap. The CDR3 has 14 residues. The CDR3 reads CASSLRGMNTEAFF. DNA of the CDR3: TGTGCCAGCAGCTTAAGGGGTATGAACACTGAAGCTTTCTTT. Full variable domain (rest looked up from reference TRBV7-9 and TRBJ1-1): DTGVSQNPRHKITKRGQNVTFRCDPISEHNRLYWYRQTLGQGPEFLTYFQNEAQLEKSRLLSDRFSAERPKGSFSTLEIQRTEQGDSAMYLCASSLRGMNTEAFFGQGTRLTVV.

This clone showed up just once. The gene calls are TRBV5-1 and TRBJ2-2; 11 nucleotides agree with TRBD2. The V gene end was trimmed by 0 bases and the J gene end by 5 bases; junction bases not matched to a gene: 3. The CDR3 covers 16 residues. In germline, CDR1 is SGHRS, CDR2 YFSETQ. This CDR3 is CASSLETSGVTGELFF. CDR3 DNA: TGCGCCAGCAGCTTGGAGACTAGCGGGGTAACCGGGGAGCTGTTTTTT.

The J gene is TRBJ1-6, the V gene TRBV19, with D tentatively TRBD1 (5 bases). Germline lookup yields CDR1 LNHDA and CDR2 SQIVND (reference sequence). V was shortened by 5 bases and J by 3 bases, with 14 bases between the two germline ends. This CDR3 is 16 amino acids long. The CDR3 DNA is TGTGCCAGTAGTCCCAGCGGGGCTTACTATAATTCACCCCTCCACTTT. Translation gives CASSPSGAYYNSPLHF.

This clone was found a few times. J is TRBJ1-6 and V is TRBV5-1; TRBD1 aligns across 9 bases. CDR3 length: 14 residues. The J segment lost 12 bases and the V segment lost 4 bases, leaving 8 bases of the junction unmatched. CDR1 SGHRS and CDR2 YFSETQ come from the germline V gene. The CDR3 coding sequence is TGCGCCAGCAGCGCCGGACAGGGGATTCGACCCCTCCACTTT. It specifies CASSAGQGIRPLHF.

A word on this clone: In the same sample, other DNA sequences code for this CDR3. The CDR3 protein is CASSLGSSGANVLTF. The CDR3 DNA is TGTGCCAGCAGCTTAGGGAGCTCTGGGGCCAACGTCCTGACTTTC. The V and J genes are TRBV7-3 and TRBJ2-6; D is perhaps TRBD2 (5 bases). This CDR3 is 15 amino acids long. The germline V gene encodes CDR1 SGHTA and CDR2 FQGTGA. Trimming removed 2 bases from V and 0 bases from J, with 5 bases in between.

J is TRBJ1-6 and V is TRBV27; 9 bases fit TRBD1. The CDR3 spans 15 residues. From germline, CDR1 is MNHEY and CDR2 SMNVEV (reference sequence). The ends lost 5 bases at V and 7 bases at J; junction bases unmatched: 6. CDR3 bases: TGTGCCAGCAGTGCAGGGACAGGGAGAAATTCACCCCTCCACTTT. Protein: CASSAGTGRNSPLHF.

This chain links TRBV9 with TRBJ1-1; D unclear. The CDR3 consists of 13 residues. Deletions cut 3 bases from V and 5 bases from J, with 11 bases between. Germline values: CDR1 SGDLS, CDR2 YYNGEE. The DNA for the CDR3 is TGTGCCAGCAGCGCAGGAGGACGGACTGAAGCTTTCTTT. Its translation: CASSAGGRTEAFF. Looking up the rest from reference TRBV9 and TRBJ1-1 gives the full variable domain: DSGVTQTPKHLITATGQRVTLRCSPRSGDLSVYWYQQSLDQGLQFLIQYYNGEERAKGNILERFSAQQFPDLHSELNLSSLELGDSALYFCASSAGGRTEAFFGQGTRLTVV.

The chain combines TRBV5-6 with TRBJ2-1; TRBD2 might be the D (6 bases). CDR3 length: 11 residues. Germline V gives CDR1 SGHDT, CDR2 YYEEEE. V lost 3 bases, J lost 12 bases, and 10 bases lay in between. This CDR3 reads CASSSIGGQFF. CDR3 nucleotide sequence: TGTGCCAGCAGCTCGATCGGGGGGCAGTTCTTC.

V gene TRBV10-3 combines with J gene TRBJ2-5; TRBD2 might be the D (6 bases). The CDR3 consists of 13 residues. The V end lost 4 bases, the J end lost 5 bases, and 11 bases lay between the germline ends. Germline V gene data show CDR1 as ENHRY and CDR2 as SYGVKD. CDR3 loop: CAISGMGRETQYF. The DNA of the CDR3 is TGTGCCATCAGTGGTATGGGGAGGGAGACCCAGTACTTC.

The chain employs TRBV10-3 and TRBJ1-2, with D maybe TRBD1 (6 bases). Germline-derived CDR1 and CDR2 are ENHRY and SYGVKD. The CDR3 spans 12 residues. V dropped 7 bases and J dropped 5 bases, with 11 bases sitting between them. DNA for the CDR3: TGTGCCATCACTGCCGGACAGTATGGCTACACCTTC. This codes for CAITAGQYGYTF.

The rearrangement links TRBV25-1 to TRBJ1-6; D is unclear. Germline assignment: CDR1 MGHDK and CDR2 SYGVNS. V was cut by 4 bases and J by 9 bases, with 10 bases left in between. This CDR3 contains 13 residues. For the CDR3, the DNA is TGTGCCAGCAGTGCTTTCGAGGGTTCACCCCTCCACTTT. This codes for CASSAFEGSPLHF.

The chain uses TRBV3-1 (or the pseudogene TRBV3-2) and TRBJ2-7; 9 nucleotides agree with TRBD1. CDR3 length: 15 residues. Germline lookup yields CDR1 LGHDT and CDR2 YNNKEL (reference sequence). Trimming cost V 5 bases and J 0 bases; bases outside gene matches: 5. The CDR3 loop is CASSRQGGPSYEQYF. CDR3 bases: TGTGCCAGCAGCAGACAGGGGGGTCCCTCCTACGAGCAGTACTTC.

The chain joins TRBV27 to TRBJ2-7; TRBD1 aligns across 9 bases. The V segment lost 3 bases and the J segment 1 base; nucleotides outside the gene matches: 1. Germline lookup yields CDR1 MNHEY and CDR2 SMNVEV (reference sequence). This CDR3 has 14 amino acids. The CDR3 spells CASSFGTGSYEQYF. The CDR3 nucleotides read TGTGCCAGCAGTTTCGGGACAGGGTCCTACGAGCAGTACTTC.

The V and J genes are TRBV3-1 (or the pseudogene TRBV3-2) and TRBJ2-7; maybe TRBD1 (6 bases). This CDR3 has 14 amino acids. Germline loops: CDR1 LGHDT, CDR2 YNNKEL (reference sequence). Trimming stripped 1 base from V and 2 bases from J, with 9 bases between. The CDR3 bases are TGTGCCAGCAGCCAAGGGACAGTACCCTACGAGCAGTACTTC. It translates to CASSQGTVPYEQYF.

For the CDR3, the DNA is TGTGCCAGCAGTTTACAGGACAGCTATGGCTACACCTTC. Its translation is CASSLQDSYGYTF. V usage is TRBV12-3 or TRBV12-4 and J usage is TRBJ1-2, with a weak D call TRBD1 (6 bases). Trimming removed 2 bases at V and 4 bases at J, with 8 bases between. The length of the CDR3 is 13 residues.

This chain joins TRBV7-8 and TRBJ1-4; 8 bases fit TRBD1. The V gene's germline CDR1 is SGHVS and CDR2 FQNEAQ. V shed 1 base, J shed 2 bases, and the junction held 6 bases outside the gene matches. This CDR3 contains 17 residues. CDR3 in amino acids: CASSLGQGAWTNEKLFF. For the CDR3, the DNA is TGTGCCAGCAGCTTAGGGCAGGGGGCTTGGACTAATGAAAAACTGTTTTTT.